Below are 25 T cell receptor beta chains sequenced from a single sample in a study of T cells in Graves' hyperthyroidism and ophthalmopathy (dated by TCRdb to between 2018 and 2020). Libraries were prepared through multiplex PCR. The reads were generated on an Illumina HiSeq 2000. TCR beta CDR3 regions were amplified from RNA transcripts. A first-round RT-PCR of the TCR CDR3 used the HTBI primer set with the Qiagen OneStep RT-PCR kit. TCRdb reanalyzed the raw reads on its own, using fastp at Q25 for trimming and MiXCR for clone calling, and kept in-frame beta chains. Every distinct CDR3 protein forms one entry, paired with its most common genes and DNA. The sample yields 200,000 to 250,000 distinct CDR3 sequences; approximately 25% were counted once. The biggest ten clones account for 35% of the sample. Sequenced input: blood. The source of these receptors is a woman in her forties with Graves' ophthalmopathy.

This clonotype was seen repeatedly, ten times or more. The chain is built from TRBV6-5 and TRBJ1-2; 9 bases map to TRBD1. J was trimmed by 7 bases and V by 0 bases; bases with no gene match: 3. The V gene's germline CDR1 is MNHEY and CDR2 SVGAGI. CDR3 length: 14 residues. CDR3 nucleotide sequence: TGTGCCAGCAGTTACTCGACACAGGGGGCTGGCTACACCTTC. Protein sequence: CASSYSTQGAGYTF.

The sample holds many counts of this clonotype. The chain carries TRBV5-6 and TRBJ2-7; TRBD1 agrees at 9 bases. From germline, CDR1 is SGHDT and CDR2 YYEEEE. This CDR3 has 14 residues. Losses at the gene ends were 4 bases for V and 4 bases for J; bases not matched to a gene: 6. For the CDR3, the DNA is TGTGCCAGCAGCAGGGGACAGGGCCGGTACGAGCAGTACTTC. Protein sequence: CASSRGQGRYEQYF. Based on the CDR3 plus reference TRBV5-6 and TRBJ2-7, the full variable domain is DAGVTQSPTHLIKTRGQQVTLRCSPKSGHDTVSWYQQALGQGPQFIFQYYEEEERQRGNFPDRFSGHQFPNYSSELNVNALLLGDSALYLCASSRGQGRYEQYFGPGTRLTVT.

The table lists this clonotype with many counts. The V call is TRBV2, the J call TRBJ2-4; 11 bases match TRBD2. The CDR3 length is 20 residues. V was pared by 3 bases and J by 0 bases, with 13 bases of the junction left unmatched. Germline loops: CDR1 SNHLY, CDR2 FYNNEI. CDR3 residues: CASSELAGGPRNVAKNIQYF. CDR3 DNA sequence: TGTGCCAGCAGTGAGTTAGCGGGAGGGCCTCGTAACGTAGCCAAAAACATTCAGTACTTC.

The chain employs TRBV6-2 or TRBV6-3 and TRBJ1-5; D is uncertain. The CDR3 extends over 14 amino acids. The ends were cut back, 5 bases at V and 3 bases at J, with 11 bases in the middle. Per the germline V gene, CDR1 is MNHEY and CDR2 is SVGEGT. The CDR3: CASSNYQLNQPQHF. CDR3 DNA: TGTGCCAGCAGTAATTACCAGCTCAATCAGCCCCAGCATTTT.

This clonotype was seen repeatedly, ten times or more. The chain uses TRBV7-2 and TRBJ2-5; D ambiguous. There are 16 residues in the CDR3. Germline V gene data show CDR1 as SGHTA and CDR2 as FQGNSA. With 4 bases removed from V and 4 bases from J, the gap between germline ends came to 19 bases. The CDR3: CASSSGGDGRSETQYF. CDR3 sequence (DNA): TGTGCCAGCAGCTCAGGTGGGGATGGACGGTCAGAGACCCAGTACTTC.

This clonotype was counted many times. The rearrangement uses TRBV28 and TRBJ2-5, with 9 bases fitting TRBD2. Trimming took 6 bases from V and 4 from J; bases not matched to a gene: 6. Germline CDR1 MDHEN, CDR2 SYDVKM. The CDR3 is made up of 14 amino acids. CDR3 in amino acids: CASRSGGRGETQYF. The CDR3 bases are TGTGCCAGCAGGAGCGGGGGGCGGGGAGAGACCCAGTACTTC.

This clonotype was seen repeatedly, ten times or more. This chain links TRBV29-1 with TRBJ2-3, with D maybe TRBD2 (6 bases). Germline CDR1 is SQVTM and CDR2 is ANQGSEA. The CDR3 spans 13 residues. V was trimmed by 5 bases and J by 2 bases, leaving 11 bases between them. The CDR3 bases are TGCAGCGTTTTCTCGGGACTCACAGATACGCAGTATTTT. Translated, it gives CSVFSGLTDTQYF.

The V gene is TRBV7-2, the J gene TRBJ1-1, with D unresolved. Per the germline V gene, CDR1 is SGHTA and CDR2 is FQGNSA. The CDR3 is made up of 13 amino acids. V lost 5 bases, J lost 0 bases, and 7 bases lay in between. The CDR3 DNA is TGTGCCAGCAGCCTCGTCATGAACACTGAAGCTTTCTTT. This translates into CASSLVMNTEAFF.

This clonotype occurred many times. The rearrangement uses TRBV7-6 and TRBJ2-5; TRBD1 might be the D (5 bases). From germline, CDR1 is SGHVS and CDR2 FNYEAQ. The CDR3 totals 16 residues. V lost 1 base to trimming and J lost 0 bases, with 12 bases between them. The CDR3 DNA is TGTGCCAGCAGCTTAGACAGGCTGACAGACCAAGAGACCCAGTACTTC. Its translation: CASSLDRLTDQETQYF.

This clonotype was observed a few times. The chain carries TRBV5-1 and TRBJ2-2, with D possibly matching TRBD1 (6 bases). V was shortened by 0 bases and J by 1 base, with 13 bases between the two germline ends. In germline, CDR1 is SGHRS, CDR2 YFSETQ. The CDR3 length is 17 residues. In DNA, the CDR3 is TGCGCCAGCAGCTTGGAGGGGGACGGGATGAACACCGGGGAGCTGTTTTTT. It encodes CASSLEGDGMNTGELFF. Complete variable domain (other parts from reference TRBV5-1 and TRBJ2-2): KAGVTQTPRYLIKTRGQQVTLSCSPISGHRSVSWYQQTPGQGLQFLFEYFSETQRNKGNFPGRFSGRQFSNSRSEMNVSTLELGDSALYLCASSLEGDGMNTGELFFGEGSRLTVL.

The chain employs TRBV19 and TRBJ1-1; D is undetermined. Germline V gene lookup returns CDR1 LNHDA and CDR2 SQIVND (reference sequence). CDR3 size: 14 residues. V lost 3 bases, J lost 2 bases, and 10 bases lay in between. CDR3 nucleotide sequence: TGTGCCAGTAGTATCCCCCAGGAAAACACTGAAGCTTTCTTT. Translation: CASSIPQENTEAFF.

A few counts support this clonotype. The chain couples TRBV24-1 to TRBJ2-2, with TRBD2 matching over 11 bases. V shed 5 bases, J shed 7 bases, and the junction held 11 bases outside the gene matches. CDR1 is KGHDR, CDR2 SFDVKD, per germline. The length of the CDR3 is 17 residues. The CDR3 region is CATSAVLAGDGSGELFF. The CDR3 region has the DNA TGTGCCACCAGTGCCGTACTAGCGGGAGATGGAAGCGGGGAGCTGTTTTTT.

This chain connects TRBV27 to TRBJ1-1, with 8 bases matching TRBD1. Germline loops: CDR1 MNHEY, CDR2 SMNVEV (reference sequence). V lost 7 bases to trimming and J lost 4 bases; unmatched junction nucleotides: 5. The length of the CDR3 is 13 residues. CDR3 nucleotides: TGTGCCAGCACCCGTGACAGGGGCACTGAAGCTTTCTTT. Translating gives CASTRDRGTEAFF.

This clonotype was seen many times. The V gene is TRBV6-5, the J gene TRBJ1-5; perhaps TRBD1 as D (5 bases). Germline V gives CDR1 MNHEY, CDR2 SVGAGI. V was pared by 3 bases and J by 1 base, with 16 bases between. CDR3 size: 17 residues. CDR3 loop: CASSYSPRQRSNQPQHF. The DNA for the CDR3 is TGTGCCAGCAGTTATAGCCCTCGACAGAGAAGCAATCAGCCCCAGCATTTT.

The genes are TRBV20-1 and TRBJ2-5; D may be TRBD2 (6 bases). The CDR3 sequence is 12 residues long. The germline V and J ends were trimmed by 6 bases and 5 bases, with 13 bases remaining between them. Germline CDR1 and CDR2: DFQATT and SNEGSKA (reference sequence). The CDR3 region is CSASREQETQYF. DNA for the CDR3: TGCAGTGCATCCCGGGAGCAGGAGACCCAGTACTTC.

This clonotype was seen repeatedly, ten times or more. V is TRBV7-9 and J is TRBJ1-2, with TRBD1 identical over 8 bases. Per the germline V gene, CDR1 is SEHNR and CDR2 is FQNEAQ (reference sequence). CDR3 length: 14 amino acids. V lost 5 bases, J lost 7 bases, and 9 bases stayed unmatched. CDR3 DNA: TGTGCCAGCAGCCCCCCAGGGGGCATTCTTGGCTACACCTTC. It encodes CASSPPGGILGYTF.

This clonotype was counted a few times. V is TRBV5-1 and J is TRBJ1-3; 7 bases match TRBD1. This CDR3 has 16 residues. Germline V gives CDR1 SGHRS, CDR2 YFSETQ. V lost 4 bases to trimming and J lost 0 bases; unmatched junction nucleotides: 7. The CDR3 loop is CASSAYRGHSGNTIYF. In DNA, the CDR3 is TGCGCCAGCAGCGCATACAGGGGCCACTCTGGAAACACCATATATTTT.

In its sample, this clonotype was seen many times. The V gene is TRBV28, the J gene TRBJ2-5; TRBD2 aligns across 8 bases. Trimming cost V 7 bases and J 0 bases; bases outside gene matches: 7. The CDR3 has 15 amino acids. Germline-derived CDR1 and CDR2 are MDHEN and SYDVKM. CDR3 sequence reads: CASKGRLANQETQYF. The CDR3 DNA is TGTGCCAGCAAAGGCAGACTAGCGAACCAAGAGACCCAGTACTTC.

This clonotype was found many times. The genes are TRBV6-4 and TRBJ1-2; TRBD1 aligns across 8 bases. The V gene end was trimmed by 3 bases and the J gene end by 5 bases; junction bases not matched to a gene: 8. The CDR3 extends over 15 amino acids. The germline V gene encodes CDR1 MRHNA and CDR2 SNTAGT. The CDR3 sequence: CASSEYAGGAYGYTF. CDR3 coding DNA: TGTGCCAGCAGTGAATACGCAGGGGGCGCATATGGCTACACCTTC.

At least ten counts were recorded for this clonotype. The J gene is TRBJ2-7, the V gene TRBV5-1; D unclear. V lost 0 bases to trimming and J lost 3 bases, with 7 bases between them. CDR3 length equals 13 residues. Germline assignment: CDR1 SGHRS and CDR2 YFSETQ. In DNA form, the CDR3 reads TGCGCCAGCAGCTTGGACAGTTACTACGAGCAGTACTTC. It is translated as CASSLDSYYEQYF.

The sample holds many counts of this clonotype. The rearrangement uses TRBV6-1 and TRBJ2-7; 7 positions match TRBD1. CDR1 and CDR2 from the germline V gene are MNHNS and SASEGT. J was trimmed by 6 bases and V by 6 bases; bases with no gene match: 11. This CDR3 is 14 amino acids long. CDR3 nucleotides: TGTGCCAGCAGGAAGGTGGGGACAGTCGGCGAGCAGTACTTC. It translates to CASRKVGTVGEQYF.

This clonotype has at least ten counts. The rearrangement uses TRBV6-1 and TRBJ2-7; D may be TRBD1 or TRBD2 (6 bases each). The V gene's germline CDR1 is MNHNS and CDR2 SASEGT. The CDR3 extends over 15 amino acids. With 3 bases removed from V and 4 bases from J, the gap between germline ends came to 16 bases. The CDR3 protein is CASSEGTTSTYEQYF. CDR3 sequence (DNA): TGTGCCAGCAGTGAGGGGACAACTAGCACATACGAGCAGTACTTC.

The CDR3 loop reads CASSWDRTLTSYEQYF. Here the CDR3 DNA reads TGCGCCAGCAGCTGGGACAGAACTCTCACCTCCTACGAGCAGTACTTC. The V gene is TRBV5-1, the J gene TRBJ2-7; 7 bases line up with TRBD1. The germline V gene encodes CDR1 SGHRS and CDR2 YFSETQ. The CDR3 covers 16 residues. V lost 3 bases and J lost 0; bases outside the gene matches: 9.

Ten or more counts support this clonotype. CDR3 sequence: CSARDWVARGLNTEAFF. For the CDR3, the DNA is TGCAGTGCTAGAGATTGGGTCGCCAGGGGGCTTAACACTGAAGCTTTCTTT. V is TRBV20-1 and J is TRBJ1-1, with 8 nucleotides matching TRBD1. The CDR3 loop spans 17 amino acids. The germline V gene encodes CDR1 DFQATT and CDR2 SNEGSKA (reference sequence). V gave up 0 bases and J gave up 2 bases; unmatched junction bases: 11.

This clonotype was recorded at least ten times. The chain couples TRBV27 to TRBJ1-1; 8 bases fit TRBD1. V shed 8 bases, J shed 7 bases, and the junction held 9 bases outside the gene matches. The CDR3 is made up of 13 amino acids. Germline assignment: CDR1 MNHEY and CDR2 SMNVEV (reference sequence). CDR3 residues: CASGNQGAGEAFF. The CDR3 DNA is TGTGCCAGCGGAAACCAGGGGGCCGGTGAAGCTTTCTTT.